The sequence of this TCR beta chain was determined in a study of blood T cell repertoires in COVID-19. Looking at the study overall: COVID-19 samples from acute and convalescent phases originated in the United States, Italy and Spain. Nucleic acid was either cDNA or gDNA, and it came from T cells, B-cell-depleted T cells, or PBMCs.

The junction had 10 bases not matched to a gene; V was cut back by 4 bases and J by 11 bases. Germline V gives CDR1 SGDLS, CDR2 YYNGEE. The CDR3 contains 14 residues. Original handling: Estimation of nucleated cell counts relied on the amplification of reference gene primers. This table comes from immunoSEQ multiplex PCR, and its TCRdb copy is limited to in-frame clones, with some not included. V, J and clone size reflect that table, while D and trimming were determined from the DNA. The profile covers a few hundred thousand clones, with around 85% appearing a single time and about 5.1% taken by the ten largest.

This chain connects TRBV9 to TRBJ1-5; 9 nucleotides line up with TRBD1. Sequencing input: peripheral blood. The receptor was derived from a man in his forties or fifties with active or convalescent COVID-19. As DNA, the CDR3 is TGTGCCAGCAGCACCGGACAGGGGCCTGGGGCCCAGCATTTT. Its translation is CASSTGQGPGAQHF.